This T cell receptor (beta chain) was sequenced during a study of cytomegalovirus exposure and HLA in healthy donors (dated by TCRdb to between 2016 and 2019). Concerning the study at large: A later analysis indicated that the roughly 120 validation repertoires were generated on the platform also employed for the approximately 700 repertoires of the first cohort. The study was designed to test whether signatures of past pathogen exposure could be identified by cataloging public T cell receptors. Along with the roughly 710-subject first cohort, a separate validation cohort of more than 90 different subjects was used. High-throughput TCR immunosequencing, statistical association of individual TCRs with disease status, and machine learning were combined to predict cytomegalovirus infection status.

As concerns this clone: What this receptor recognizes is not known. Per-nucleotide qualities are absent, and no much larger clonotype sits a single base away.

General conclusions and limits of the study: In a later analysis, TCRs clustered in the first cohort were found to also tend to co-occur in the 110 or so validation repertoires, with about 94% of cluster scores above 0. A total of 150 to 200 TCR beta chains were listed by the study as associated with cytomegalovirus. In vitro tests confirmed that a few of the cytomegalovirus-associated TCR beta chains recognize cytomegalovirus antigens. The authors suggested that the approach could potentially be generalized to other disease states and immunological phenotypes. While some public TCRs were present in many individuals, most TCR sequences turned up only very rarely across donors. All 120 or so repertoires were used to score co-occurrence in the validation cohort in a later analysis, because that analysis had no HLA typing for the cohort. Cytomegalovirus status was reported to be diagnosed by the classifier with high specificity and sensitivity in both the original and validation cohorts.

The donors were included in the validation cohort of over a hundred subjects, a group kept apart from the approximately 670-subject first cohort. Per the germline V gene, SGDLS is the CDR1 and YYNGEE is the CDR2. From cysteine to phenylalanine, the CDR3 is 15 amino acids long. Just the 45-base CDR3 DNA is kept, in frame starting at base 1. Trimming accounts for 4 bases at V and 4 bases at J, while the number of junction bases matched to no gene is 8. The library was obtained by the immunoSEQ multiplex PCR assay. The paper's processing steps were these. A statistical classification framework was built for diagnosing cytomegalovirus status from the catalog of TCR beta chain sequences. Sourced from immuneACCESS, this table was stored by TCRdb with only in-frame sequences that have V and J called. A share of the clones is absent; for the studies checked, an unresolved V gene accounts for under half, and the remainder has no known explanation. From that table come the V and J calls and clone size; the DNA was used to work out D and trimming. Counted in this sample were some 150,000 clones; around 83% of them appeared once. 2.1% of the sample belongs to the ten largest clones.

This receptor chain uses TRBV9 and TRBJ1-2; 9 middle bases align to TRBD1. The receptor was derived from a human donor in good health. Sequenced: PBMCs. The DNA is as follows: TGTGCCAGCAGCTCGGGACAGGGAGCTAGCTATGGCTACACCTTC. This is translated as CASSSGQGASYGYTF.